The 5 T cell receptor beta chains reported below all come from one sample, sequenced in a study of beta chain features in type 1 diabetes. Findings and limits, study-wide: Among all four CD4+ subsets, Type 1 diabetes patients had TCRB CDR3s that were moderately but significantly shorter.

What these receptors recognize is not known. Expressed TCRB transcripts were sequenced, since all the RNA that had been isolated was reverse transcribed. Clones were read by immunoSEQ multiplex PCR, and TCRdb kept only the in-frame ones, dropping some. The sample lists around 280,000 clones; approximately 15% were seen once. Sequencing input: naive CD4+ T cells from blood. These receptors were obtained from a man between 18 and 35 years old with type 1 diabetes.

This chain connects TRBV9 to TRBJ2-7; 8 nucleotides line up with TRBD1. CDR3 length: 14 residues. Per the germline V gene, CDR1 is SGDLS and CDR2 is YYNGEE. With 1 base clipped from V and 2 bases from J, the junction kept 2 bases outside the gene matches. DNA for the CDR3: TGTGCCAGCAGCGTACTGGACAGGGCCTACGAGCAGTACTTC. Translated, it gives CASSVLDRAYEQYF.

The chain combines TRBV19 with TRBJ1-5, with 8 bases identical to TRBD1. The germline CDR1 and CDR2 sequences are LNHDA and SQIVND (reference sequence). The CDR3 contains 14 residues. Trimming cost V 3 bases and J 5 bases; bases outside gene matches: 3. CDR3 nucleotide sequence: TGTGCCAGTAGTATCGACAGGGGATATCAGCCCCAGCATTTT. Its protein is CASSIDRGYQPQHF.

This clone was observed at least ten times. The chain recombines TRBV19 with TRBJ2-7, with D perhaps matching TRBD1 (6 bases). V was clipped by 4 bases and J by 4 bases, with 11 bases between them. CDR1 is LNHDA and CDR2 is SQIVND in the germline V gene (reference sequence). This CDR3 comprises 13 residues. DNA for the CDR3: TGTGCCAGTAGTAACGAACAGGGTTACGAGCAGTACTTC. Translation: CASSNEQGYEQYF.

V usage is TRBV30 and J usage is TRBJ2-5, with 10 bases fitting TRBD1. J lost 4 bases, V lost 5 bases, and 7 bases had no gene match. The germline V gene encodes CDR1 GTSNPN and CDR2 SVGIG (reference sequence). The CDR3 has 14 amino acids. The chain's CDR3 is CAWGGQGNRETQYF. Here the CDR3 DNA reads TGTGCCTGGGGGGGACAGGGGAATCGAGAGACCCAGTACTTC.

There are a few counts of this clone. The genes are TRBV21-1 and TRBJ1-2; no DNA check was done on the table's D call, TRBD1. TRBV21-1 is recorded as a pseudogene. The CDR3 runs 15 residues. The CDR3 sequence is CASSKAIAGDYGYTF. As DNA, the CDR3 is TGTGCCAGCAGCAAAGCGATTGCAGGGGACTATGGCTACACCTTC.